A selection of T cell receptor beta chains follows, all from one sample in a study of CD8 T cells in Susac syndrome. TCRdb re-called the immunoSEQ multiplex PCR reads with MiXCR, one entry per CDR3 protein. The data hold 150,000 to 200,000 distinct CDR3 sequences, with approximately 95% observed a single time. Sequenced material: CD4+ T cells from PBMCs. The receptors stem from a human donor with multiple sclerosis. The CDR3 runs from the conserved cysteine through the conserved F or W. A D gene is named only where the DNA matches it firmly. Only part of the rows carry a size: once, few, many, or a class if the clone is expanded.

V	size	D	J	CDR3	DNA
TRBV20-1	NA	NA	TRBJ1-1	CSARDPKNTEAFF	TGCAGTGCTAGAGATCCAAAGAACACTGAAGCTTTCTTT
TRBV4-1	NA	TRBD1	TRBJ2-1	CASSQDQWGQGSDEQFF	TGCGCCAGCAGCCAAGATCAATGGGGACAGGGTTCGGATGAGCAGTTCTTC
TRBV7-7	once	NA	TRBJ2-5	CASSSGVGTQYF	TGTGCCAGCAGCTCCGGAGTAGGGACCCAGTACTTC
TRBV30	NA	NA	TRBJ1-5	CAWTLEGLGQPQHF	TGTGCCTGGACCCTGGAGGGACTAGGTCAGCCCCAGCATTTT
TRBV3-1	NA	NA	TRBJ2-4	CASSLAQRGVTKNIQYF	TGTGCCAGCAGCCTCGCCCAGCGAGGCGTCACCAAAAACATTCAGTACTTC
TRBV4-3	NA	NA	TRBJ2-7	CASSQVSTDSYEQYF	TGCGCCAGCAGCCAAGTTTCGACGGACTCCTACGAGCAGTACTTC
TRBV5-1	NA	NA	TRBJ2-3	CASSLDVSTDTQYF	TGCGCCAGCAGCTTGGACGTGTCCACAGATACGCAGTATTTT
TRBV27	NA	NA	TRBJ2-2	CASSPRPINTGELFF	TGTGCCAGCAGTCCGAGGCCCATCAACACCGGGGAGCTGTTTTTT
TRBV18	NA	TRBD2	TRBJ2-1	CASLAGANNEQFF	TGTGCCAGCTTAGCGGGAGCGAACAATGAGCAGTTCTTC
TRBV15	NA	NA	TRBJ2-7	CATSREQGGYEQYF	TGTGCCACCAGCAGAGAGCAGGGGGGATACGAGCAGTACTTC
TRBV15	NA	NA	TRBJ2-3	CATRRQATDTQYF	TGTGCCACCCGGCGACAGGCCACAGATACGCAGTATTTT
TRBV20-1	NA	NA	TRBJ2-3	CSAKAGSNTDTQYF	TGCAGTGCTAAAGCGGGCTCGAACACAGATACGCAGTATTTT
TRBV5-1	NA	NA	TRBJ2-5	CASSFSAGVETQYF	TGCGCCAGCAGCTTCTCGGCAGGGGTAGAGACCCAGTACTTC
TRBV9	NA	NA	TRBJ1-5	CASSPDEGRNQPQHF	TGTGCCAGCAGCCCGGACGAGGGTCGCAATCAGCCCCAGCATTTT
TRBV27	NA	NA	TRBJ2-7	CASSLKGGYEQYF	TGTGCCAGCAGTTTGAAGGGGGGGTACGAGCAGTACTTC
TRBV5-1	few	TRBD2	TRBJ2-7	CASRPGWSGMYYEQYF	TGCGCCAGCAGACCGGGGTGGAGCGGGATGTACTACGAGCAGTACTTC
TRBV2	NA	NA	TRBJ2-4	CAGASGFVKNIQYF	TGTGCCGGCGCCTCGGGGTTTGTCAAAAACATTCAGTACTTC
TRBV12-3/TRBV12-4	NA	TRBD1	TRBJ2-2	CASRGQSNTGELFF	TGTGCCAGCAGGGGACAGTCGAACACCGGGGAGCTGTTTTTT
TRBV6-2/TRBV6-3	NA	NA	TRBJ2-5	CASSPRGSSRYQETQYF	TGTGCCAGCAGCCCTCGGGGGTCTAGCAGGTACCAAGAGACCCAGTACTTC
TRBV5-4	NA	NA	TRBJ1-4	CASSLGRQNEKLFF	TGTGCCAGCAGCTTGGGACGACAAAATGAAAAACTGTTTTTT
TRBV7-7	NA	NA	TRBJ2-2	CASSFGGELFF	TGTGCCAGCAGCTTCGGCGGGGAGCTGTTTTTT
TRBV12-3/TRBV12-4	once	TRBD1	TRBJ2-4	CASSLYQGDHIQYF	TGTGCCAGCAGTTTATACCAGGGGGACCACATTCAGTACTTC
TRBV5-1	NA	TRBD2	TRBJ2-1	CASSSSGIRNEQFF	TGCGCCAGCAGCTCAAGCGGGATTCGGAATGAGCAGTTCTTC
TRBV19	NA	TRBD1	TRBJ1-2	CASSTGGRGQYGYTF	TGTGCCAGTAGTACGGGAGGTAGGGGGCAGTACGGCTACACCTTC
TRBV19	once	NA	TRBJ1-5	CASSPDGWVDQPQHF	TGTGCCAGTAGCCCTGACGGTTGGGTAGATCAGCCCCAGCATTTT
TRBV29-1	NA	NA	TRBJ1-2	CSVLQGDNGYTF	TGCAGCGTTCTACAGGGAGATAATGGCTACACCTTC
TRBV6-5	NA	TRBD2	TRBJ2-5	CASSAGGSRETQYF	TGTGCCAGCAGCGCGGGGGGCTCAAGAGAGACCCAGTACTTC